The clone carrying this T cell receptor beta chain was seen repeatedly, ten times or more. Time point specified: pre-sensitization, week 0. Treatment denoted: therapeutic diphenylcyclopropenone sensitization with weekly scalp DPC. Unfractionated whole blood was the source of the extracted total RNA. The data derive from a study of human T cells and chemical hapten exposure. Germline CDR1 and CDR2: SGHDT and YYEEEE. V shed 4 bases and J shed 0 bases, with 16 bases lying between them. The length of the CDR3 is 16 residues. Each CDR3 protein gets one entry after TCRdb re-called the RACE reads with MiXCR. The profile shows approximately 320,000 distinct CDR3 sequences, 5.5% of them singletons.

The material sequenced was whole blood, taken in connection with sensitization to the hapten diphenylcyclopropenone (DPC). The clonotype was recovered from a woman aged 18-29 years with alopecia areata. Some clones in this sample may be carry-over from other donors' samples. V gene TRBV5-6 combines with J gene TRBJ1-2, with TRBD1 as a possible D gene (6 bases). CDR3 nucleotides: TGTGCCAGCAGCGGGATAGGGGGACGGGCTAACTATGGCTACACCTTC. This sequence encodes CASSGIGGRANYGYTF.